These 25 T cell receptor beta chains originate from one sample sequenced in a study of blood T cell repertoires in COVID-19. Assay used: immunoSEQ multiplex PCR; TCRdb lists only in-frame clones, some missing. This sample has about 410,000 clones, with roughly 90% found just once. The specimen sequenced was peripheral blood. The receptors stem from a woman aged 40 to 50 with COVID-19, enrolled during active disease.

CDR3 amino acids: CASSSTGTGEQFF. CDR3 DNA: TGTGCCAGCAGTTCTACCGGGACAGGAGAGCAGTTCTTC. J is TRBJ2-1 and V is TRBV6-2 or TRBV6-3; 8 bases map to TRBD1. Germline V CDR1 and CDR2: MNHEY, SVGEGT. V lost 4 bases to trimming and J lost 10 bases; unmatched junction nucleotides: 6. This CDR3 is 13 amino acids long.

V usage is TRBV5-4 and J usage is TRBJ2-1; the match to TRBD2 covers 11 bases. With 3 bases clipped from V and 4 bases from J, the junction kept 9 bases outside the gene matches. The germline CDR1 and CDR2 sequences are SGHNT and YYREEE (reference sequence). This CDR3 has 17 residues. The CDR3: CASSSDNLAGGYNEQFF. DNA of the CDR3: TGTGCCAGCAGCTCCGACAACCTAGCGGGGGGTTACAATGAGCAGTTCTTC.

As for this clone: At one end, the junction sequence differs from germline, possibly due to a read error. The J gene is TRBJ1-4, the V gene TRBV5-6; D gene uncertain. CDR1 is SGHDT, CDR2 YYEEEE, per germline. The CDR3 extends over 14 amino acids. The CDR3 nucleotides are TGTGCCAGCAGTTTGGGGAGGACGGGTGAAAAACTGTTTTTT. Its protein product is CASSLGRTGEKLFF.

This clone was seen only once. CDR3 region: CASSAVGRNQETQYF. In DNA form, the CDR3 reads TGTGCCAGCAGTGCCGTGGGGCGGAACCAAGAGACCCAGTACTTC. This chain uses TRBV9 with TRBJ2-5, with D maybe TRBD1 (5 bases). Trimming left V 5 bases short and J 0 bases short, with 14 bases between. The CDR3 covers 15 residues. CDR1 and CDR2 from the germline V gene are SGDLS and YYNGEE.

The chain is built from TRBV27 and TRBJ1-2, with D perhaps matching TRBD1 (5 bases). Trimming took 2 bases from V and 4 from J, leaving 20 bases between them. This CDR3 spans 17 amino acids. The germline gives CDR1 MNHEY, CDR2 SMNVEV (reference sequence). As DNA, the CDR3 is TGTGCCAGCAGTTTAACCGGGTTGGGGCATAAGACCTATGGCTACACCTTC. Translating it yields CASSLTGLGHKTYGYTF.

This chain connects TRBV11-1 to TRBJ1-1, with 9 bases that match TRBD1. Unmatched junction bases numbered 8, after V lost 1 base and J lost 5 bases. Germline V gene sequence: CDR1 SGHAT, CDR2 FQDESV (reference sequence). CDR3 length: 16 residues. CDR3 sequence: CASSLGGMTGGTEAFF. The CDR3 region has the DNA TGTGCCAGCAGCTTAGGGGGTATGACAGGGGGAACTGAAGCTTTCTTT.

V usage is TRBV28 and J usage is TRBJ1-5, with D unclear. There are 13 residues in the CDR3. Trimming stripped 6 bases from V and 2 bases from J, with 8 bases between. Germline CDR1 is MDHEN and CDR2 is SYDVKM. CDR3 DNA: TGTGCCAGCAGAGTTAGTGGCAATCAGCCCCAGCATTTT. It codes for CASRVSGNQPQHF.

This chain's CDR3 is CSVEDFLQVKYRETQYF. CDR3 DNA sequence: TGCAGCGTTGAAGATTTTCTACAGGTCAAGTACCGAGAGACCCAGTACTTC. The V and J genes are TRBV29-1 and TRBJ2-5, with D perhaps matching TRBD1 (5 bases). Germline assignment: CDR1 SQVTM and CDR2 ANQGSEA. CDR3 length equals 17 residues. The V end was cut by 0 bases, the J end by 4 bases, with 21 bases between.

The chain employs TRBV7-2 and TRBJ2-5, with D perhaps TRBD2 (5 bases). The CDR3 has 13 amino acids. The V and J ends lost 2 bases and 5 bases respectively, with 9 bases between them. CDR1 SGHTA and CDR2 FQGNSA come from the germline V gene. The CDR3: CASSLRGGETQYF. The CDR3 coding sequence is TGTGCCAGCAGCTTACGAGGCGGGGAGACCCAGTACTTC.

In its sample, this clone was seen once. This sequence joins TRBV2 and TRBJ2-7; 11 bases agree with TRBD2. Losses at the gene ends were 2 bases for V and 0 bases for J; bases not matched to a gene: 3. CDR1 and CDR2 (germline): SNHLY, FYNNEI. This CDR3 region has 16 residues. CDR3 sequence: CASSEPTSGISYEQYF. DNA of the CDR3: TGTGCCAGCAGTGAACCGACTAGCGGGATCTCCTACGAGCAGTACTTC.

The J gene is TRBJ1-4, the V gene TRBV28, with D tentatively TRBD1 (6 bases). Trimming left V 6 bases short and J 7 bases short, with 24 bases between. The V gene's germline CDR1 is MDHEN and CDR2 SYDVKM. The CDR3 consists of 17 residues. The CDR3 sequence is CASSTPTLTGNPEKLFF. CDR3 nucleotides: TGTGCCAGCAGCACCCCAACCCTTACAGGGAATCCTGAAAAACTGTTTTTT.

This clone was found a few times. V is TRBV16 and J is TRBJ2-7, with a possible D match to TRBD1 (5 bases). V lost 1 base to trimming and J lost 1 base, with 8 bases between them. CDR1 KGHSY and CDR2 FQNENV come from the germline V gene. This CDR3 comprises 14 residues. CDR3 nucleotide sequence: TGTGCCAGCAGCCAATTCGCAGGGTCCTACGAGCAGTACTTC. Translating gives CASSQFAGSYEQYF. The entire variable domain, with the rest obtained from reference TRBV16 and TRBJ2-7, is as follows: GEEVAQTPKHLVRGEGQKAKLYCAPIKGHSYVFWYQQVLKNEFKFLISFQNENVFDETGMPKERFSAKCLPNSPCSLEIQATKLEDSAVYFCASSQFAGSYEQYFGPGTRLTVT.

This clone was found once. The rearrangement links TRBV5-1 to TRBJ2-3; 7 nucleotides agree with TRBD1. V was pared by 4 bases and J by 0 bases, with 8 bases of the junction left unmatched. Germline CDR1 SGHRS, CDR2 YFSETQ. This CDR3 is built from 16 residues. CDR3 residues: CASSPGQHQSTDTQYF. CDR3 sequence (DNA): TGCGCCAGCAGCCCGGGACAGCACCAGAGCACAGATACGCAGTATTTT.

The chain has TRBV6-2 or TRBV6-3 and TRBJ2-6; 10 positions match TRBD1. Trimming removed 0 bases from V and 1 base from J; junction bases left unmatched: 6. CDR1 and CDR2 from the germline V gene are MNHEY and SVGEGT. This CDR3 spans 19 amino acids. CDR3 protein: CASSYSSGQGVSGANVLTF. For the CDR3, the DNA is TGTGCCAGCAGTTACTCGTCAGGACAGGGGGTTTCTGGGGCCAACGTCCTGACTTTC.

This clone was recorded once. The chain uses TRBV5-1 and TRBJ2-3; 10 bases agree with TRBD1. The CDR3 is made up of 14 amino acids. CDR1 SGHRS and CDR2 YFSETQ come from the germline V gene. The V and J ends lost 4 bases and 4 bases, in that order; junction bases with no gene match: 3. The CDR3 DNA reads TGCGCCAGCAGCCGGACAGGGGGTCCAGATACGCAGTATTTT. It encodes CASSRTGGPDTQYF. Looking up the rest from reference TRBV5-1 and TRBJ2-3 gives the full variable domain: KAGVTQTPRYLIKTRGQQVTLSCSPISGHRSVSWYQQTPGQGLQFLFEYFSETQRNKGNFPGRFSGRQFSNSRSEMNVSTLELGDSALYLCASSRTGGPDTQYFGPGTRLTVL.

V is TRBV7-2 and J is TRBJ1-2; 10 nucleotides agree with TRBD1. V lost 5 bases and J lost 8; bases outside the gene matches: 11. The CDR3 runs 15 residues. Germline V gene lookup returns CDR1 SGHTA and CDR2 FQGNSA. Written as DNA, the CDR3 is TGTGCCAGCAGCCCCAGACAGGGGGCACCAGAAGGCTACACCTTC. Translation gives CASSPRQGAPEGYTF.

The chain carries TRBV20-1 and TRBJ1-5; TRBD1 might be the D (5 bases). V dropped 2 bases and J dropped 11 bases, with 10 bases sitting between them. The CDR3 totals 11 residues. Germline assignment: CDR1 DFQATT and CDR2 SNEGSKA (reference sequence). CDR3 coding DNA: TGCAGTGCTAGAAGGGGTGGTACCCAGCATTTT. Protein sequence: CSARRGGTQHF.

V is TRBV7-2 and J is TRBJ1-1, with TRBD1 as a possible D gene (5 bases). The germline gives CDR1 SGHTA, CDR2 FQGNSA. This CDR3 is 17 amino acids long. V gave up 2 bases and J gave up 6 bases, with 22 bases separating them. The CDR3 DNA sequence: TGTGCCAGCAGCTTAAGGCCCTCCCGAGCAGGGTTCGCTGAAGCTTTCTTT. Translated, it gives CASSLRPSRAGFAEAFF.

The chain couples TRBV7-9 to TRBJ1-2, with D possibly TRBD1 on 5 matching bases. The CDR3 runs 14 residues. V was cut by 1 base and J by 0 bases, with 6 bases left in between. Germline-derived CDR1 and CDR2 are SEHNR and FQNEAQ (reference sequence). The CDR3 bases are TGTGCCAGCAGCTTAGTCAGGGCTAACTATGGCTACACCTTC. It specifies CASSLVRANYGYTF.

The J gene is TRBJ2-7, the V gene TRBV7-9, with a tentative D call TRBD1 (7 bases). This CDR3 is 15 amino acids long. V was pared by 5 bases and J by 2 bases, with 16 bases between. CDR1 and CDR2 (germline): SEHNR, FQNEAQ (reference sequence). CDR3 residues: CASSLLQGGPYEQYF. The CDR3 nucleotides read TGTGCCAGCAGCCTCCTTCAGGGGGGCCCCTACGAGCAGTACTTC.

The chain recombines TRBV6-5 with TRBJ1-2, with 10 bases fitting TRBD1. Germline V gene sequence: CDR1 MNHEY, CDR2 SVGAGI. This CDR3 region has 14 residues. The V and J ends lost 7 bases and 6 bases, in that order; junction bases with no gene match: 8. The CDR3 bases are TGTGCCAGCACAAGGGACAGGGGTTTGAATGGCTACACCTTC. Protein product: CASTRDRGLNGYTF.

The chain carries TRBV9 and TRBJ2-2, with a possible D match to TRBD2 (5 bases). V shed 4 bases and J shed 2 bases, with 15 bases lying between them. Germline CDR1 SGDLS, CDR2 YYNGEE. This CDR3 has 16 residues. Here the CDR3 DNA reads TGTGCCAGCAGCCCCCGGGGTAACCCAAACACCGGGGAGCTGTTTTTT. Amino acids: CASSPRGNPNTGELFF.

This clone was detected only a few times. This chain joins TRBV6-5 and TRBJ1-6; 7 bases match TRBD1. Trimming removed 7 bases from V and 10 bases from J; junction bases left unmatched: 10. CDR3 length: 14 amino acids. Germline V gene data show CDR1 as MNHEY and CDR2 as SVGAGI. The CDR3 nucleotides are TGTGCCAGCACTCCAGGGGGGCTGAAGTCACCCCTCCACTTT. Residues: CASTPGGLKSPLHF.

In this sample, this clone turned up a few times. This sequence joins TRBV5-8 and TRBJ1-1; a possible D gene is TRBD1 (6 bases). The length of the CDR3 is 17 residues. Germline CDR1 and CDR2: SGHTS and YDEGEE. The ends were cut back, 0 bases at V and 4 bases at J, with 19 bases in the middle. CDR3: CASSLATVGGWGTEAFF. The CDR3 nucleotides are TGTGCCAGCAGCTTGGCCACGGTTGGGGGCTGGGGCACTGAAGCTTTCTTT.

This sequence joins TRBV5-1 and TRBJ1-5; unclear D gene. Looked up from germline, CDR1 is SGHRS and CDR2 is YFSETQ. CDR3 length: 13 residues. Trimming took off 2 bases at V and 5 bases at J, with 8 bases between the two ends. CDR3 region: CASSFAEDQPQHF. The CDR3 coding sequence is TGCGCCAGCAGCTTCGCGGAAGATCAGCCCCAGCATTTT.